Following are 22 T cell receptor beta chains from one sample sequenced in a study of T cell repertoires in cytomegalovirus infection. TCRdb ran MiXCR on the reads and lists one entry per CDR3 protein. The sample records about 310,000 distinct CDR3 sequences, about 25% being singletons. No antigen has been identified for these receptors. The specimen was cultured PBMCs, collected from culture after CMV antigen stimulation. Receptor source: a human donor in good health (CMV status not recorded). Some clones in this sample may be carry-over from other donors' samples.

The sample holds many counts of this clonotype. The chain uses TRBV19 and TRBJ2-1, with a weak D call TRBD1 (5 bases). Germline CDR1 and CDR2: LNHDA and SQIVND (reference sequence). The CDR3 covers 15 residues. Trimming removed 5 bases at V and 6 bases at J, with 17 bases between. In nucleotides, the CDR3 is TGTGCCAGTAGTCGACAGACGGGTACGGTCAATGAGCAGTTCTTC. It encodes CASSRQTGTVNEQFF. The full variable domain, with the rest looked up from reference TRBV19 and TRBJ2-1, is DGGITQSPKYLFRKEGQNVTLSCEQNLNHDAMYWYRQDPGQGLRLIYYSQIVNDFQKGDIAEGYSVSREKKESFPLTVTSAQKNPTAFYLCASSRQTGTVNEQFFGPGTRLTVL.

This clonotype has just a few counts. The gene calls are TRBV13 and TRBJ2-1; 11 nucleotides agree with TRBD2. V gave up 6 bases and J gave up 4 bases; unmatched junction bases: 5. The CDR3 length is 15 residues. Germline-derived CDR1 and CDR2 are PRHDT and FYEKMQ (reference sequence). CDR3 amino acids: CASRDGTSGYNEQFF. The CDR3 DNA reads TGTGCCAGCAGGGACGGGACTAGCGGTTACAATGAGCAGTTCTTC.

This clonotype was counted many times. The chain uses TRBV7-2 and TRBJ1-1; 7 bases align to TRBD1. The germline V gene has CDR1 SGHTA and CDR2 FQGNSA. The CDR3 consists of 16 residues. J was trimmed by 0 bases and V by 4 bases; bases with no gene match: 8. Here the CDR3 DNA reads TGTGCCAGCAGCTGGGGGACAGTTCTTATGAACACTGAAGCTTTCTTT. Its protein is CASSWGTVLMNTEAFF.

This clonotype has only a few counts. CDR3 region: CAIGRDRENQPQHF. CDR3 nucleotides: TGTGCCATCGGAAGGGACAGAGAGAATCAGCCCCAGCATTTT. The rearrangement uses TRBV10-3 and TRBJ1-5; 7 nucleotides align to TRBD1. V gave up 8 bases and J gave up 4 bases; unmatched junction bases: 8. CDR3 length equals 14 residues. Germline CDR1 is ENHRY and CDR2 is SYGVKD.

V gene TRBV20-1 combines with J gene TRBJ2-3; TRBD1 or TRBD2 may be the D gene (5 bases each). This CDR3 comprises 16 residues. The V gene's germline CDR1 is DFQATT and CDR2 SNEGSKA (reference sequence). The V gene lost 5 bases and the J gene lost 1 base, with 19 bases spanning the gap. The chain's CDR3 is CSAGARGGKRTDTQYF. The CDR3, as DNA: TGCAGTGCTGGGGCACGCGGAGGAAAACGCACAGATACGCAGTATTTT.

The genes are TRBV6-1 and TRBJ1-6; tentative D call: TRBD1 (5 bases). The CDR3 is 14 residues long. The germline CDR1 and CDR2 sequences are MNHNS and SASEGT. Trimming left V 6 bases short and J 5 bases short, with 11 bases between. The DNA of the CDR3 is TGTGCCAGCAGCCCGGGGGTAAATAATTCACCCCTCCACTTT. The encoded protein is CASSPGVNNSPLHF.

This clonotype was counted between two and nine times. The V gene is TRBV12-5, the J gene TRBJ2-1, with TRBD2 matching 11 bases. The CDR3 extends over 23 amino acids. Unmatched junction bases numbered 23, after V lost 0 bases and J lost 4 bases. The germline V gene has CDR1 LGHNT and CDR2 FRNRAP. The CDR3 loop reads CASGLVQRGVTSGSMREYNEQFF. The CDR3 coding sequence is TGTGCTAGTGGTTTGGTACAGAGGGGGGTAACTAGCGGGAGTATGAGGGAGTACAATGAGCAGTTCTTC.

This clonotype was found many times. V usage is TRBV7-8 and J usage is TRBJ2-1; D not certain. CDR1 is SGHVS and CDR2 is FQNEAQ in the germline V gene. This CDR3 comprises 15 residues. V gave up 5 bases and J gave up 9 bases, with 20 bases separating them. The CDR3 DNA reads TGTGCCAGCAGCGTCCGGGCCGCCGACTTAGGTGAGCAGTTCTTC. The encoded protein is CASSVRAADLGEQFF.

V and J are TRBV28 and TRBJ2-5; 9 bases agree with TRBD2. This CDR3 is built from 15 residues. Looked up from germline, CDR1 is MDHEN and CDR2 is SYDVKM. The V and J ends lost 8 bases and 5 bases, in that order; junction bases with no gene match: 12. The CDR3 here is CASEKSGTSWETQYF. CDR3 coding DNA: TGTGCCAGCGAGAAATCCGGGACTAGCTGGGAGACCCAGTACTTC.

This clonotype was counted a few times. The rearrangement links TRBV6-1 to TRBJ2-2, with 14 bases matching TRBD2. Germline V gene lookup returns CDR1 MNHNS and CDR2 SASEGT. V was clipped by 5 bases and J by 6 bases; unmatched bases: 8. The CDR3 contains 17 residues. The CDR3 sequence is CASSTGTSGRAPGELFF. CDR3 coding DNA: TGTGCCAGCAGTACCGGGACTAGCGGGAGAGCACCCGGGGAGCTGTTTTTT.

J is TRBJ1-1 and V is TRBV28; TRBD1 might be the D (6 bases). The CDR3 runs 14 residues. Trimming shortened V by 7 bases and J by 4 bases, and 16 bases separated the two germline ends. Germline V gene data show CDR1 as MDHEN and CDR2 as SYDVKM. Here the CDR3 reads CASTILQGRTEAFF. The CDR3 DNA reads as TGTGCCAGCACTATTTTACAGGGTCGCACTGAAGCTTTCTTT.

The sample holds many counts of this clonotype. This chain joins TRBV7-2 and TRBJ2-3; no reliable D call. The ends were cut back, 8 bases at V and 0 bases at J, with 3 bases in the middle. This CDR3 is built from 11 residues. The germline CDR1 and CDR2 sequences are SGHTA and FQGNSA. CDR3 in amino acids: CASRSTDTQYF. As DNA, the CDR3 is TGTGCCAGCCGGAGCACAGATACGCAGTATTTT.

This clonotype was observed a few times. The genes are TRBV7-9 and TRBJ1-2, with D possibly being TRBD1 (6 bases). The germline V gene encodes CDR1 SEHNR and CDR2 FQNEAQ (reference sequence). V shed 10 bases and J shed 4 bases, with 22 bases lying between them. The CDR3 runs 15 residues. For the CDR3, the DNA is TGTGCCACCGTCCGGGACAATTCTTTCCTCTATGGCTACACCTTC. This encodes CATVRDNSFLYGYTF.

This clonotype was found many times. The chain is built from TRBV7-2 and TRBJ2-1; TRBD2 matches at 12 bases. The CDR3 extends over 22 amino acids. From germline, CDR1 is SGHTA and CDR2 FQGNSA. V lost 3 bases and J lost 2; bases outside the gene matches: 20. The CDR3 nucleotides are TGTGCCAGCAGCTTTCCGGGTGAGTCGAGACTAGCGGGAGACCAACCCTACAATGAGCAGTTCTTC. It translates to CASSFPGESRLAGDQPYNEQFF. Together with reference TRBV7-2 and TRBJ2-1, the CDR3 gives the full variable domain: GAGVSQSPSNKVTEKGKDVELRCDPISGHTALYWYRQSLGQGLEFLIYFQGNSAPDKSGLPSDRFSAERTGGSVSTLTIQRTQQEDSAVYLCASSFPGESRLAGDQPYNEQFFGPGTRLTVL.

This rearrangement joins TRBV12-5 to TRBJ2-5, with TRBD1 matching over 10 bases. Germline values: CDR1 LGHNT, CDR2 FRNRAP. With V trimmed by 5 bases and J by 6 bases, 12 bases remained unmatched. The CDR3 consists of 16 residues. The CDR3 DNA is TGTGCTAGTGGTACCTCCGGGACAGGGGTCGGGCAGACCCAGTACTTC. Its protein is CASGTSGTGVGQTQYF.

The chain has TRBV4-3 and TRBJ1-5; D call uncertain. Germline lookup yields CDR1 LGHNA and CDR2 YSLEER. This CDR3 has 15 residues. Trimming cost V 0 bases and J 3 bases, with 9 bases left between them. CDR3 bases: TGCGCCAGCAGCCAAGATCGGGGTTACAATCAGCCCCAGCATTTT. This translates into CASSQDRGYNQPQHF.

The chain joins TRBV5-1 to TRBJ1-4; D perhaps matches TRBD1 (5 bases). The germline CDR1 and CDR2 sequences are SGHRS and YFSETQ. The ends were cut back, 4 bases at V and 0 bases at J, with 7 bases in the middle. The CDR3 spans 14 residues. The CDR3: CASSGGTTNEKLFF. In DNA form, the CDR3 reads TGCGCCAGCAGCGGGGGAACAACTAATGAAAAACTGTTTTTT.

The CDR3 loop is CASSLYATQYF. The CDR3 nucleotides are TGTGCCAGCAGTCTGTACGCGACGCAGTATTTT. The chain recombines TRBV12-3 or TRBV12-4 with TRBJ2-3; no firm D call. Trimming cost V 5 bases and J 9 bases, with 9 bases left between them. The CDR3 has 11 amino acids.

This clonotype was counted ten times or more. At one end the junction does not follow the germline gene, possibly because of a read error. This rearrangement joins TRBV5-1 to TRBJ2-3; 10 nucleotides align to TRBD2. The CDR3 loop spans 16 amino acids. Germline loops: CDR1 SGHRS, CDR2 YFSETQ. The CDR3 DNA sequence: TGTGCCAGCAGCTTAGTAGCGGGAGGAACCACAGATACGCAGTATTTT. Translation gives CASSLVAGGTTDTQYF.

There are a few counts of this clonotype. The chain uses TRBV4-1 and TRBJ2-1; a possible D gene is TRBD2 (5 bases). Trimming pared 0 bases from V and 8 bases from J, leaving 8 bases between. The CDR3 sequence is 13 residues long. Germline lookup yields CDR1 MGHRA and CDR2 YSYEKL. This CDR3 is CASSQETNDEQFF. DNA of the CDR3: TGCGCCAGCAGCCAAGAGACTAACGATGAGCAGTTCTTC.

This clonotype was seen a handful of times. The rearrangement links TRBV27 to TRBJ2-2; perhaps TRBD2 as D (5 bases). V shed 4 bases and J shed 1 base, with 13 bases lying between them. This CDR3 region has 16 residues. CDR1 and CDR2 from the germline V gene are MNHEY and SMNVEV (reference sequence). This CDR3 reads CASSWASGLNTGELFF. In nucleotides, the CDR3 is TGTGCCAGCAGTTGGGCTTCGGGGTTGAACACCGGGGAGCTGTTTTTT.

The chain is built from TRBV19 and TRBJ1-1; 10 bases line up with TRBD1. J gave up 0 bases and V 7 bases, and 11 bases lay outside the gene matches. Germline V gene lookup returns CDR1 LNHDA and CDR2 SQIVND (reference sequence). CDR3 length: 17 residues. The CDR3 region is CASKYSGQGTVNTEAFF. The CDR3 bases are TGTGCCAGTAAATATTCGGGACAGGGGACCGTGAACACTGAAGCTTTCTTT.